A selection of T cell receptor beta chains follows, all from one sample in a study of beta chain features in type 1 diabetes. This table comes from immunoSEQ multiplex PCR, and its TCRdb copy is limited to in-frame clones, with some not included. The table shows approximately 250,000 clones, with around 24% occurring only once. Sequenced: naive CD4+ T cells from blood. These receptors were taken from a woman younger than 45 with type 1 diabetes. The CDR3 runs from the conserved cysteine through the conserved F or W. Each record gives: V gene, J gene, clone size, D gene, CDR3 protein, CDR3 DNA. The D gene is left open where the match is weak. Size is stated for part of the rows, as once, few or many counts, or as a class when the clone is expanded.

v_gene: TRBV5-1; j_gene: TRBJ2-1; abundance: -; d_gene: -; CDR3aa: CASSLSGTLLF; CDR3nt: TGCGCCAGCAGCTTATCCGGGACTCTCCTCTTC
v_gene: TRBV7-2; j_gene: TRBJ2-7; abundance: -; d_gene: TRBD2; CDR3aa: CASSLVQREGKQYF; CDR3nt: TGTGCCAGCAGCTTAGTACAACGGGAGGGGAAGCAGTACTTC
v_gene: TRBV11-3; j_gene: TRBJ2-3; abundance: few; d_gene: -; CDR3aa: CASSLSSASTDTQYF; CDR3nt: TGTGCCAGCAGCTTATCTAGCGCCAGCACAGATACGCAGTATTTT
v_gene: TRBV7-2; j_gene: TRBJ2-1; abundance: -; d_gene: TRBD1; CDR3aa: CTSNEDRGSYNEQFF; CDR3nt: TGTACCAGCAACGAGGACAGGGGCTCCTACAATGAGCAGTTCTTC
v_gene: TRBV4-2; j_gene: TRBJ2-7; abundance: few; d_gene: -; CDR3aa: CASSQDWSVYEQYF; CDR3nt: TGTGCCAGCAGCCAAGATTGGTCGGTCTACGAGCAGTACTTC
v_gene: TRBV28; j_gene: TRBJ1-2; abundance: once; d_gene: TRBD1; CDR3aa: CASRAGTGGAGYTF; CDR3nt: TGTGCCAGCAGGGCCGGGACAGGGGGGGCTGGCTACACCTTC
v_gene: TRBV18; j_gene: TRBJ2-3; abundance: -; d_gene: TRBD1; CDR3aa: CASSPRTGRTDTQYF; CDR3nt: TGTGCCAGCTCACCAAGGACAGGACGCACAGATACGCAGTATTTT
v_gene: TRBV30; j_gene: TRBJ2-1; abundance: few; d_gene: -; CDR3aa: CAWSPRAGQYNEQFF; CDR3nt: TGTGCCTGGAGTCCCCGCGCGGGGCAATACAATGAGCAGTTCTTC
v_gene: TRBV11-2; j_gene: TRBJ2-7; abundance: -; d_gene: -; CDR3aa: CASTLSLTGSEQYF; CDR3nt: TGTGCCAGCACCCTAAGCCTGACAGGATCCGAGCAGTACTTC
v_gene: TRBV29-1; j_gene: TRBJ2-1; abundance: few; d_gene: TRBD2; CDR3aa: CSVGLAGISYNEQFF; CDR3nt: TGCAGCGTTGGGCTAGCGGGCATCTCCTACAATGAGCAGTTCTTC
v_gene: TRBV2; j_gene: TRBJ2-1; abundance: -; d_gene: -; CDR3aa: CASSPSSPRTGNEQFF; CDR3nt: TGTGCCAGCAGTCCGTCTAGCCCACGAACTGGCAATGAGCAGTTCTTC
v_gene: TRBV30; j_gene: TRBJ1-5; abundance: -; d_gene: -; CDR3aa: CAWSPQGDQPQHF; CDR3nt: TGTGCCTGGAGTCCTCAAGGGGATCAGCCCCAGCATTTT
v_gene: TRBV11-2; j_gene: TRBJ2-7; abundance: -; d_gene: -; CDR3aa: CASSLGGVEGYEQYF; CDR3nt: TGTGCCAGCAGCTTAGGAGGGGTGGAGGGGTACGAGCAGTACTTC
v_gene: TRBV11-2; j_gene: TRBJ2-5; abundance: -; d_gene: TRBD2; CDR3aa: CASSFTSSGGGETQYF; CDR3nt: TGTGCCAGCAGCTTTACGTCTAGCGGAGGAGGGGAGACCCAGTACTTC
v_gene: TRBV5-1; j_gene: TRBJ2-5; abundance: -; d_gene: -; CDR3aa: CASSLPGETQYF; CDR3nt: TGCGCCAGCAGCTTGCCTGGCGAGACCCAGTACTTC
v_gene: TRBV28; j_gene: TRBJ2-3; abundance: few; d_gene: TRBD2; CDR3aa: CASSRVGTSGIADTQYF; CDR3nt: TGTGCCAGCAGTCGGGTCGGGACTAGCGGGATCGCAGATACGCAGTATTTT
v_gene: TRBV9; j_gene: TRBJ1-1; abundance: -; d_gene: TRBD1; CDR3aa: CASSPTGFGTEAFF; CDR3nt: TGTGCCAGCAGCCCGACAGGGTTCGGGACTGAAGCTTTCTTT
v_gene: TRBV7-2; j_gene: TRBJ2-7; abundance: -; d_gene: -; CDR3aa: CASSGWEYSYEQYF; CDR3nt: TGTGCCAGCAGCGGATGGGAGTACTCCTACGAGCAGTACTTC
v_gene: TRBV5-1; j_gene: TRBJ2-7; abundance: few; d_gene: -; CDR3aa: CASSSDDEQYF; CDR3nt: TGCGCCAGCAGCTCAGATGACGAGCAGTACTTC
v_gene: TRBV6-1; j_gene: TRBJ1-5; abundance: few; d_gene: TRBD1; CDR3aa: CASTLTGGGQPQHF; CDR3nt: TGTGCCAGCACCCTGACAGGGGGCGGTCAGCCCCAGCATTTT